The rows below give T cell receptor beta chains drawn from one sample of a study of control samples from healthy donors and cancer patients. Sequencing used immunoSEQ multiplex PCR; TCRdb keeps in-frame clones, though not all of them. The table has about 80,000 clones, roughly 88% seen once. The sequenced sample was PBMCs. The origin of the receptors is a man aged 55 to 70 with head and neck cancer. CDR3s include the opening cysteine and the closing phenylalanine or tryptophan. The order of the fields is clone size, V gene, D gene, J gene, CDR3 DNA, CDR3 protein. A D gene is named only where the DNA matches it firmly. Only part of the rows carry a size: once, few, many, or a class if the clone is expanded.

-,TRBV6-5,TRBD1,TRBJ1-5,TGTGCCAGCAGGGGGACAGGGGGAAGCAATCAGCCCCAGCATTTT,CASRGTGGSNQPQHF
-,TRBV11-1,-,TRBJ2-1,TGTGCCAGCAGCTTAGCCCTGGGGGCCGAGCAGTTCTTC,CASSLALGAEQFF
-,TRBV18,TRBD1,TRBJ1-4,TGTGCCAGCTCCCGAGGCCGGGACAGGACGGAAAAACTGTTTTTT,CASSRGRDRTEKLFF
-,TRBV12-3/TRBV12-4,-,TRBJ1-2,TGTGCCAGCAGTTTACAGTCCTATGGCTACACCTTC,CASSLQSYGYTF
-,TRBV6-5,-,TRBJ2-3,TGTGCCAGCAGTTACGGATCACCTAGGACAGATACGCAGTATTTT,CASSYGSPRTDTQYF
-,TRBV10-1,-,TRBJ2-7,TGCGCCAGCAGTCCCGAGTTACACCAGCATTACGAGCAGTACTTC,CASSPELHQHYEQYF
-,TRBV11-2,TRBD2,TRBJ2-1,TGTGCCAGCAGCTTGGGCGGGAGTGGGGTAAATGAGCAGTTCTTC,CASSLGGSGVNEQFF
-,TRBV27,TRBD2,TRBJ2-5,TGTGCCAGCACCGGCCGGTCTAGCGGCCAAGAGACCCAGTACTTC,CASTGRSSGQETQYF
-,TRBV5-5,-,TRBJ2-7,TGTGCCAGCAGCCGTGGGTCTTACGAGCAGTACTTC,CASSRGSYEQYF
-,TRBV5-8,TRBD1,TRBJ1-5,TGTGCCAGCAGCCAGGGACAGGGGGGTCAGCCCCAGCATTTT,CASSQGQGGQPQHF
once,TRBV6-5,-,TRBJ2-7,TGTGCCAGCAGTTACTCCGCAGGGTCCGAGCAGTACTTC,CASSYSAGSEQYF
-,TRBV4-1,TRBD2,TRBJ2-5,TGCGCCAGCAGCCAGGGATCTAGCGGGAGGGAGACCCAGTACTTC,CASSQGSSGRETQYF
-,TRBV5-1,-,TRBJ2-1,TGCGCCAGCAGCTTGGGTGGGGAGGCGTACAATGAGCAGTTCTTC,CASSLGGEAYNEQFF
-,TRBV7-6,TRBD1,TRBJ2-5,TGTGCCAGCAGCTTAGCGGGGGGACAGGGATTTGAGACCCAGTACTTC,CASSLAGGQGFETQYF
few,TRBV12-3/TRBV12-4,-,TRBJ2-2,TGTGCCAGCAGTTCCCAGGTAACCGGGGAGCTGTTTTTT,CASSSQVTGELFF
few,TRBV19,-,TRBJ2-3,TGTGCCAGTAGTATCCTAGGGGATGAAGATACGCAGTATTTT,CASSILGDEDTQYF
-,TRBV18,TRBD1,TRBJ1-2,TGTGCCAGCACCGAGACAGGGGGCAAAGGCTACACCTTC,CASTETGGKGYTF